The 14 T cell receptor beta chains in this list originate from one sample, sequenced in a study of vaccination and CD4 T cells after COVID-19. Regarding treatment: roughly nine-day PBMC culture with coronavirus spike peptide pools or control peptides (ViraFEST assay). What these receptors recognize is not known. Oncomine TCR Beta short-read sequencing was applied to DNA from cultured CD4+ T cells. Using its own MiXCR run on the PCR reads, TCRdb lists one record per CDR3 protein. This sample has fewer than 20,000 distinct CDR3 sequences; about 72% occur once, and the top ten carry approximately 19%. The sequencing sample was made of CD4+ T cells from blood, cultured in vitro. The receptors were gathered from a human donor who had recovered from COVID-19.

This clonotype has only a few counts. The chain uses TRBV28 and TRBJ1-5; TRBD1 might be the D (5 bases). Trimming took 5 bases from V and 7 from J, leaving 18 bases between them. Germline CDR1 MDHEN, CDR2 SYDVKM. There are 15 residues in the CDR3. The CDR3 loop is CASSPAGAQGQPQHF. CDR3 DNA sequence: TGTGCCAGCAGTCCCGCGGGCGCCCAGGGCCAGCCCCAGCATTTT.

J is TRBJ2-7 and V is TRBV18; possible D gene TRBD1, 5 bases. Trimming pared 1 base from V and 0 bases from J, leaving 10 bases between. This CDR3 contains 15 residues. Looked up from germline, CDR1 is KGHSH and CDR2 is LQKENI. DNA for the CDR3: TGTGCCAGCTCACCACGTGGGGCTAGCTCCTACGAGCAGTACTTC. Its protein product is CASSPRGASSYEQYF.

The CDR3 spells CSATGLAGGYSETQYF. CDR3 nucleotides: TGCAGTGCTACGGGACTAGCGGGAGGTTATAGCGAGACCCAGTACTTC. The V gene is TRBV20-1, the J gene TRBJ2-5, with TRBD2 matching over 15 bases. V shed 4 bases and J 5 bases; nucleotides not matched to a gene: 8. Germline V gives CDR1 DFQATT, CDR2 SNEGSKA (reference sequence). The length of the CDR3 is 16 residues.

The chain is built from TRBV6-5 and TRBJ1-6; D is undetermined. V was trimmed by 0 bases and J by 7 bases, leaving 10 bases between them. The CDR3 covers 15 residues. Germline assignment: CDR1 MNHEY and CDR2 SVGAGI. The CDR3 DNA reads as TGTGCCAGCAGTTACTCTGGCAGGCCCAATTCACCCCTCCACTTT. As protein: CASSYSGRPNSPLHF.

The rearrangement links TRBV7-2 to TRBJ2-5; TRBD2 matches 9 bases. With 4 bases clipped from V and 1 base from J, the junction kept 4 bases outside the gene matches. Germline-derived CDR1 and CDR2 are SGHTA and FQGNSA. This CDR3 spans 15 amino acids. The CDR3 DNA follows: TGTGCCAGCAGCTCCCCGGGACTAGCCCAAGAGACCCAGTACTTC. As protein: CASSSPGLAQETQYF.

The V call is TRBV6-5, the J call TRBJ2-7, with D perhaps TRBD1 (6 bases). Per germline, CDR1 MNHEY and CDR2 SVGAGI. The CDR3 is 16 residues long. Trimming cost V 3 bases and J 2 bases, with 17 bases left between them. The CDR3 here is CASSYYSGQQAYEQYF. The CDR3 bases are TGTGCCAGCAGTTATTATTCTGGACAGCAAGCCTACGAGCAGTACTTC.

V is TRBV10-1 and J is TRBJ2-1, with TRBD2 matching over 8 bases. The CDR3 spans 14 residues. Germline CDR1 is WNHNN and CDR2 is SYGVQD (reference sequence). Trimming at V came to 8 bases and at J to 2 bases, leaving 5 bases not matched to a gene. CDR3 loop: CASAGGVPYNEQFF. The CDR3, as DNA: TGCGCCAGCGCGGGAGGCGTACCCTACAATGAGCAGTTCTTC.

The CDR3 loop is CSARARGGGRSGYNEQFF. The CDR3 nucleotides are TGCAGTGCTAGAGCTCGGGGGGGCGGGAGGTCGGGATACAATGAGCAGTTCTTC. The V gene is TRBV20-1, the J gene TRBJ2-1; TRBD2 agrees at 8 bases. This CDR3 has 18 amino acids. In germline, CDR1 is DFQATT, CDR2 SNEGSKA (reference sequence). J gave up 4 bases and V 1 base, and 15 bases lay outside the gene matches.

CDR3 sequence: CASSGQGDYGYTF. The CDR3 DNA reads as TGTGCCAGCAGTGGACAGGGGGACTATGGCTACACCTTC. The chain employs TRBV27 and TRBJ1-2, with TRBD1 matching over 10 bases. V trimming: 5 bases; J trimming: 3 bases; junction bases outside the gene matches: 0. This CDR3 comprises 13 residues. Germline V gene sequence: CDR1 MNHEY, CDR2 SMNVEV (reference sequence).

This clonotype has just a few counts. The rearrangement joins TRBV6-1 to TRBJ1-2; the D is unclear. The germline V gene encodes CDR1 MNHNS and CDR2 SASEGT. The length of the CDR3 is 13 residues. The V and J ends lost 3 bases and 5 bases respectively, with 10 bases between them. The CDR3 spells CASSDATEYGYTF. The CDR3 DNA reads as TGTGCCAGCAGTGACGCGACGGAGTATGGCTACACCTTC.

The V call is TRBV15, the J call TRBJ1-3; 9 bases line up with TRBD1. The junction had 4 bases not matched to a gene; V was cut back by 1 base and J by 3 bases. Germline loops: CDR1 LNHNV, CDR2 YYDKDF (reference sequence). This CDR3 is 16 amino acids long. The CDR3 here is CATSRGGDRVGNTIYF. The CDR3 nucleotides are TGTGCCACCAGCAGAGGGGGGGACAGGGTTGGAAACACCATATATTTT. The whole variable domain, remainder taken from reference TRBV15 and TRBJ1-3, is DAMVIQNPRYQVTQFGKPVTLSCSQTLNHNVMYWYQQKSSQAPKLLFHYYDKDFNNEADTPDNFQSRRPNTSFCFLDIRSPGLGDTAMYLCATSRGGDRVGNTIYFGEGSWLTVV.

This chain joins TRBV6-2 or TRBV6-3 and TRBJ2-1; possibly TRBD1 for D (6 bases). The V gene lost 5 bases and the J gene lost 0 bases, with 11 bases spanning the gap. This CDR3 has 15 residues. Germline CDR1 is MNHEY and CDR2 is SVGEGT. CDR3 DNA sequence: TGTGCCAGCAGTAAACAGGGTCCCTCCTACAATGAGCAGTTCTTC. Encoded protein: CASSKQGPSYNEQFF.

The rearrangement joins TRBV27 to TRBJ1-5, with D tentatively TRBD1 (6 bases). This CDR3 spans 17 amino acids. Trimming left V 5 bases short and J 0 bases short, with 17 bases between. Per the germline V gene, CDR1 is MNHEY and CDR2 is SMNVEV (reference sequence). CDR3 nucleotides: TGTGCCAGCAGTCCGATAAGACAGGCTTATAGCAATCAGCCCCAGCATTTT. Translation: CASSPIRQAYSNQPQHF.

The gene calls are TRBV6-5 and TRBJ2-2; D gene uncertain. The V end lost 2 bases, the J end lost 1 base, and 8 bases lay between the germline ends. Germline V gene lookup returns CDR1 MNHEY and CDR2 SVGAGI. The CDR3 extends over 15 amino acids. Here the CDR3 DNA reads TGTGCCAGCAGTTACAACGTCCGGAACACCGGGGAGCTGTTTTTT. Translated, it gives CASSYNVRNTGELFF.